This T cell receptor (beta chain) was sequenced in a study of T cells expressing NK-cell markers. Reprocessing the 5' RACE reads, TCRdb reports a single entry for every CDR3 protein and omits DNA. The repertoire table contains about 160,000 distinct CDR3 sequences. This CDR3 comprises 15 residues. Germline V gene lookup returns CDR1 SGHRS and CDR2 YFSETQ. This receptor was obtained from a man between 18 and 69 years old in good health. What was sequenced was blood T cells: a sorted CD56 or NKG2C T cell subset, CD4+ or CD8+ T cells, or bulk PBMC T cells (not recorded which). The chain has TRBV5-1 and TRBJ2-7; TCRdb returns TRBD1, unconfirmable since there is no DNA. CDR3 loop: CASSLHDRAAYEQYF.